The clone carrying this T cell receptor beta chain was observed at least ten times. Its antigen is not known. This sample is part of a study of T-cell reconstitution after alpha-beta-depleted transplantation in children. The V end was cut by 4 bases, the J end by 4 bases, with 14 bases between. Germline assignment: CDR1 DFQATT and CDR2 SNEGSKA (reference sequence). There are 13 residues in the CDR3. Molecular barcoding with unique molecular identifiers was used for the TCRbeta library. TCRdb used MiXCR to reprocess the PCR reads, holding one entry per CDR3 protein. The repertoire holds some 120,000 distinct CDR3 sequences, roughly 9.7% seen once, with less than 25% in the top ten. Whole-study findings and limits: About two months after transplant, alpha-beta T cells reportedly came from several hundred expanded graft clones.

This receptor was taken from a girl less than two years old who had a stem cell transplant for combined immunodeficiency, so the T cells may come from the graft donor. The sequencing used PBMCs, mostly from graft donor cells, collected 180 days after TCRalphabeta/CD19-depleted stem cell transplant. The V gene is TRBV20-1, the J gene TRBJ2-7; TRBD2 is a possible D gene (5 bases). The CDR3 loop reads CSATLRPGYEQYF. The DNA for the CDR3 is TGCAGTGCTACACTCCGACCGGGGTACGAGCAGTACTTC.